The source of this T cell receptor beta chain is a study of cytomegalovirus exposure and HLA in healthy donors. Background on the study: Earlier sequencing of about 200 million T cells yielded fewer than 140 million unique TCR beta sequences.

13 Jbeta primers and 60 Vbeta primers were used for the PCR. The repertoire was sequenced with immunoSEQ multiplex PCR; TCRdb's copy has only in-frame clones and lacks some. Its listing shows just over 200,000 clones. The CDR3 runs 16 residues. Germline CDR1 MNHNY, CDR2 SVGAGI (reference sequence). The V gene end was trimmed by 0 bases and the J gene end by 1 base; junction bases not matched to a gene: 5. The clonotype comes from a girl aged 2 to 9 in good health and CMV-seropositive. The material sequenced was PBMCs. The rearrangement uses TRBV6-6 and TRBJ2-5; 7 bases match TRBD1. CDR3 DNA: TGTGCCAGCAGTTACTCTCGGGACAGAGGCCAAGAGACCCAGTACTTC. It translates to CASSYSRDRGQETQYF.